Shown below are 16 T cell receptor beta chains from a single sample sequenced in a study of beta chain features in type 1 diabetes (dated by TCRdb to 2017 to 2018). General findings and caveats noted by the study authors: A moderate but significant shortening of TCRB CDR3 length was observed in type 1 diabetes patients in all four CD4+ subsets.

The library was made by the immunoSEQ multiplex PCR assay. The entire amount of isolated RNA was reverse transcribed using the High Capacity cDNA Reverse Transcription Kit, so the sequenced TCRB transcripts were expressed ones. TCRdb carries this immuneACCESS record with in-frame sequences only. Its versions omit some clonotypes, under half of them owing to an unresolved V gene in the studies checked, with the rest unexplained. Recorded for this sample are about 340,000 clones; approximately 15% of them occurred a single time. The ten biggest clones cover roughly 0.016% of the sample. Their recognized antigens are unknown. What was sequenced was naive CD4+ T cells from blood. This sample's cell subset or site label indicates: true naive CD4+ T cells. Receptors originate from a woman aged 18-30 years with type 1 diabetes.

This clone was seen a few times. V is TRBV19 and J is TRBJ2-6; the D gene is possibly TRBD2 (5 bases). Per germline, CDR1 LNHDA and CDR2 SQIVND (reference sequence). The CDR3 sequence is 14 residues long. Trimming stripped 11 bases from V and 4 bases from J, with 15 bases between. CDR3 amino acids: CASEGTRGANVLTF. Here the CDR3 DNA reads TGTGCCTCCGAGGGAACGCGGGGGGCCAACGTCCTGACTTTC.

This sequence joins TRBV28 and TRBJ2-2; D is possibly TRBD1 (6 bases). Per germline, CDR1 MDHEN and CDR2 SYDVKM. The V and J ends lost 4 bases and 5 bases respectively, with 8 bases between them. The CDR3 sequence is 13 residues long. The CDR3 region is CASSSQGTGELFF. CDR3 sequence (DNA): TGTGCCAGCAGTTCACAGGGAACCGGGGAGCTGTTTTTT.

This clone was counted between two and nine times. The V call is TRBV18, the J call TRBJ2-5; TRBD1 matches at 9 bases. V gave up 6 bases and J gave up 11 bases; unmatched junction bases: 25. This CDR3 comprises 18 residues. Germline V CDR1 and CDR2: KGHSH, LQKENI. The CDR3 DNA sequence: TGTGCCAGCTCGCCTCCCCTTCTATCGACAGGGGGGCACTTCACACAGTACTTC. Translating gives CASSPPLLSTGGHFTQYF. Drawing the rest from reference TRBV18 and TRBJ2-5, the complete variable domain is NAGVMQNPRHLVRRRGQEARLRCSPMKGHSHVYWYRQLPEEGLKFMVYLQKENIIDESGMPKERFSAEFPKEGPSILRIQQVVRGDSAAYFCASSPPLLSTGGHFTQYFGPGTRLLVL.

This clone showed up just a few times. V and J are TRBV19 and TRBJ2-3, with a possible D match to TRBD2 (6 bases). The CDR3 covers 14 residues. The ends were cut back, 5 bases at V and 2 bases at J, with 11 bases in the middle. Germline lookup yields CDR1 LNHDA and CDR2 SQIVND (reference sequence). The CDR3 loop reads CASSLGLYTDTQYF. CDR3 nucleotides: TGTGCCAGTAGTTTGGGACTGTACACAGATACGCAGTATTTT. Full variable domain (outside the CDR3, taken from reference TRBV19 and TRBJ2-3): DGGITQSPKYLFRKEGQNVTLSCEQNLNHDAMYWYRQDPGQGLRLIYYSQIVNDFQKGDIAEGYSVSREKKESFPLTVTSAQKNPTAFYLCASSLGLYTDTQYFGPGTRLTVL.

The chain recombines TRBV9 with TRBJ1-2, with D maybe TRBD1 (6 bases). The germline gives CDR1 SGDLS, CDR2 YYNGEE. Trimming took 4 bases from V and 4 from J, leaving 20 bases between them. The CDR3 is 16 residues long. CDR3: CASSTTPGVRVYGYTF. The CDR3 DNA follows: TGTGCCAGCAGCACTACACCAGGGGTTCGAGTCTATGGCTACACCTTC.

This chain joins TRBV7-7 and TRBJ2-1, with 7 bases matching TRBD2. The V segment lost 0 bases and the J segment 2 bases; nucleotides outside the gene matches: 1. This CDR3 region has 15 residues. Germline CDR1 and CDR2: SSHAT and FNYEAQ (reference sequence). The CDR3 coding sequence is TGTGCCAGCAGCTTAGCGGGAGGGGCCTACAATGAGCAGTTCTTC. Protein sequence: CASSLAGGAYNEQFF.

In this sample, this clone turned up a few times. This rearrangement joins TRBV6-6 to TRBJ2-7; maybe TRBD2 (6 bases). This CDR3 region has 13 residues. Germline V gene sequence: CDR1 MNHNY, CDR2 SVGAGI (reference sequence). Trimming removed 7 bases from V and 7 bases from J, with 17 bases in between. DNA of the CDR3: TGTGCCAGCATGACTCCGGGACTGGGGGAGCAGTACGTC. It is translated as CASMTPGLGEQYV.

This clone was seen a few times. CDR3 loop: CAIRYREMNTEAFF. In DNA form, the CDR3 reads TGTGCCATCAGGTACAGGGAGATGAACACTGAAGCTTTCTTT. This chain joins TRBV10-3 and TRBJ1-1, with D tentatively TRBD1 (6 bases). The CDR3 extends over 14 amino acids. The germline V gene encodes CDR1 ENHRY and CDR2 SYGVKD. The V and J ends lost 6 bases and 0 bases respectively, with 11 bases between them.

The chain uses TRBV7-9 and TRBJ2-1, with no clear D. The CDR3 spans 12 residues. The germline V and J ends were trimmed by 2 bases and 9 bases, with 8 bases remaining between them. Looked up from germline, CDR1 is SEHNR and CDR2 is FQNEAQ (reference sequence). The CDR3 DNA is TGTGCCAGCAGCTTATCCCCCGGTGAGCAGTTCTTC. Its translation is CASSLSPGEQFF.

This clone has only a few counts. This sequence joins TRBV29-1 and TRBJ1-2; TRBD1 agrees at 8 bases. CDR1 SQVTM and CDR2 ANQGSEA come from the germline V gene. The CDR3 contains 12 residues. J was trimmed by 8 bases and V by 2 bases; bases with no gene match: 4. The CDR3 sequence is CSVEWDRKGYTF. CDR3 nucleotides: TGCAGCGTTGAATGGGACAGGAAGGGCTACACCTTC.

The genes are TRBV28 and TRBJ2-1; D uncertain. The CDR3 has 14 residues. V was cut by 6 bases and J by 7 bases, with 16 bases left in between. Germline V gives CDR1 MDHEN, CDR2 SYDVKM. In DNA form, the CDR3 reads TGTGCCAGCAGGCTCGCTCAGACTCCGAATGAGCAGTTCTTC. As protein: CASRLAQTPNEQFF.

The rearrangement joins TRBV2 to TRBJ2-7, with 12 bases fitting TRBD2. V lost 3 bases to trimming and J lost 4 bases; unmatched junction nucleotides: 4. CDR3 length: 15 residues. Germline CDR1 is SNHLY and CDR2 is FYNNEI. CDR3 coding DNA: TGTGCCAGCAGTGATGGACTAGCGGGATGGTACGAGCAGTACGTC. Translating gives CASSDGLAGWYEQYV.

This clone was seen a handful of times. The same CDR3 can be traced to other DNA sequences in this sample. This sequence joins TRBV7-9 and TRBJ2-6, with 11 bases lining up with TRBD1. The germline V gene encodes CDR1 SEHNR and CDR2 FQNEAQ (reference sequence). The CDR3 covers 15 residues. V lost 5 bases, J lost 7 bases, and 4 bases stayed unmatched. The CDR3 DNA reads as TGTGCCAGCAGCCTAGGGACAGGGGGAGCCAACGTCCTGACTTTC. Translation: CASSLGTGGANVLTF.

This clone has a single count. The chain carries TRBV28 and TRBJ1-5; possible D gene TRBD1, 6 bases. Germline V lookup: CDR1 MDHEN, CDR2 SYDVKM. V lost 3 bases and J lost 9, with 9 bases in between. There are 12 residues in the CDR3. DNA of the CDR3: TGTGCCAGCAGTTTTATACAGGGGCCCCAGCATTTT. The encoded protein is CASSFIQGPQHF.

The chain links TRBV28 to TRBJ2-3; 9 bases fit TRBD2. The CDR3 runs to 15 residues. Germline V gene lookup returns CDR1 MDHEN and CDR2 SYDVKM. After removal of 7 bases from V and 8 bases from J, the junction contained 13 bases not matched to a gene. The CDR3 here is CASNRQKGTSSTQYF. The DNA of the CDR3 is TGTGCCAGCAACAGACAAAAAGGGACTAGCTCTACGCAGTATTTT.

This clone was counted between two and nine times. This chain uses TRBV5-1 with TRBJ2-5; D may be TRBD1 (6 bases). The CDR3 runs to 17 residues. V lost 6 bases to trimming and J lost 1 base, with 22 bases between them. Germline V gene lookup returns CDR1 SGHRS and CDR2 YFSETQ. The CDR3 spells CASNDDTGSLGQETQYF. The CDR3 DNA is TGCGCCAGCAACGATGATACAGGGTCTCTGGGCCAAGAGACCCAGTACTTC.